The clone carrying this T cell receptor beta chain showed up just once. The antigen remains undetermined. This table comes from immunoSEQ multiplex PCR, and its TCRdb copy is limited to in-frame clones, with some not included. The data contain around 180,000 clones, more than 80% of them singletons. The data were obtained in a study of T cell responses to AZD1222 COVID-19 vaccine. The overall study: Some second doses came at about 4 weeks and others at about 12 weeks; these were pooled.

Study-level points and caveats: When two AZD1222 doses had been given, Spike-specific TCR breadth and depth rose. In a largely white British group with more females than males, clonal diversity was possibly underestimated.

V was pared by 8 bases and J by 5 bases, with 9 bases between. There are 12 residues in the CDR3. J is TRBJ1-4 and V is TRBV12-3 or TRBV12-4; D not certain. The sequenced sample was peripheral blood, obtained on day 0 of AZD1222 vaccination. This clonotype was obtained from an adult in good health. CDR3 DNA sequence: TGTGCCAGCGGGGATATAAATGAAAAACTGTTTTTT. It yields the protein CASGDINEKLFF.